This T cell receptor beta chain appears in the sequencing data of a study of blood T cell repertoires in COVID-19. Whole-study context: PBMCs, B-cell-depleted T cells, or T cells provided the cDNA or gDNA that made up the material.

Original data processing: Amplification of reference gene primers provided the estimated nucleated cell counts. The table came from immunoSEQ multiplex PCR; TCRdb's copy has only in-frame clones and leaves some out. V, J and clone size are those of that table, while D and trimming were read from the DNA. The data hold roughly 280,000 clones, with about nine tenths observed a single time. Seattle-derived patients entered the study during active infection and were followed longitudinally. Trimming removed 7 bases from V and 0 bases from J; junction bases left unmatched: 9. Germline assignment: CDR1 GTSNPN and CDR2 SVGIG (reference sequence). This CDR3 is 16 amino acids long.

Sequenced: peripheral blood. This TCR was sampled from a woman aged 25-40 years with COVID-19, enrolled during active disease. J is TRBJ1-6 and V is TRBV30; 7 bases fit TRBD1. The CDR3 loop reads CAYRQGMSSYNSPLHF. The CDR3 nucleotides read TGTGCCTACCGACAGGGAATGAGCTCCTATAATTCACCCCTCCACTTT.